A selection of T cell receptor beta chains follows, all from one sample in a study of cytomegalovirus exposure and HLA in healthy donors. The table came from immunoSEQ multiplex PCR; TCRdb's copy has only in-frame clones and leaves some out. Of some 110,000 clones listed, about 69% are singletons. Input material: PBMCs. Every receptor here comes from a woman aged 18-30 years in good health and CMV-seronegative. CDR3s include the opening cysteine and the closing phenylalanine or tryptophan. Fields, in order: D gene, J gene, V gene, clone size, CDR3 length, CDR3 protein, CDR3 DNA. A D gene is named only where the DNA matches it firmly. Size tells how often a clone was seen (once, few, many) or the class of an expanded clone, and some rows leave it out.

D gene: TRBD1; J gene: TRBJ1-6; V gene: TRBV6-1; clone size: .; CDR3 length: 16; CDR3 protein: CASSEAPGQGISPLHF; CDR3 DNA: TGTGCCAGCAGTGAAGCGCCGGGACAGGGCATTTCACCCCTCCACTTT
D gene: .; J gene: TRBJ1-1; V gene: TRBV5-1; clone size: .; CDR3 length: 14; CDR3 protein: CASSLESRYTEAFF; CDR3 DNA: TGCGCCAGCAGCTTGGAGTCTCGGTACACTGAAGCTTTCTTT
D gene: TRBD1; J gene: TRBJ1-2; V gene: TRBV6-5; clone size: .; CDR3 length: 13; CDR3 protein: CASSPRQGYGYTF; CDR3 DNA: TGTGCCAGCAGTCCCCGACAGGGCTATGGCTACACCTTC
D gene: .; J gene: TRBJ1-5; V gene: TRBV4-2; clone size: .; CDR3 length: 14; CDR3 protein: CASSQLTGNQPQHF; CDR3 DNA: TGTGCCAGCAGCCAATTGACAGGAAATCAGCCCCAGCATTTT
D gene: TRBD1; J gene: TRBJ1-4; V gene: TRBV6-1; clone size: .; CDR3 length: 14; CDR3 protein: CASRVDRANEKLFF; CDR3 DNA: TGTGCCAGCAGGGTAGACAGGGCGAATGAAAAACTGTTTTTT
D gene: TRBD1; J gene: TRBJ1-1; V gene: TRBV11-2; clone size: .; CDR3 length: 19; CDR3 protein: CASSLDSTHSGTVGTEAFF; CDR3 DNA: TGTGCCAGCAGCTTAGATTCCACCCACTCCGGGACAGTGGGCACTGAAGCTTTCTTT
D gene: TRBD1; J gene: TRBJ1-5; V gene: TRBV5-8; clone size: .; CDR3 length: 16; CDR3 protein: CASSTTGEDSNQPQHF; CDR3 DNA: TGTGCCAGCAGCACGACAGGGGAAGATAGCAATCAGCCCCAGCATTTT
D gene: .; J gene: TRBJ1-1; V gene: TRBV30; clone size: .; CDR3 length: 14; CDR3 protein: CAWSRTALNTEAFF; CDR3 DNA: TGTGCCTGGAGCAGGACAGCCTTGAACACTGAAGCTTTCTTT
D gene: TRBD2; J gene: TRBJ2-5; V gene: TRBV4-1; clone size: .; CDR3 length: 16; CDR3 protein: CASSLRLAGIQETQYF; CDR3 DNA: TGCGCCAGCAGCTTACGACTAGCGGGGATCCAAGAGACCCAGTACTTC
D gene: TRBD1; J gene: TRBJ2-3; V gene: TRBV5-4; clone size: .; CDR3 length: 15; CDR3 protein: CASSLRDRGVDTQYF; CDR3 DNA: TGTGCCAGCAGCTTGCGCGACAGGGGAGTAGATACGCAGTATTTT
D gene: .; J gene: TRBJ2-1; V gene: TRBV27; clone size: .; CDR3 length: 18; CDR3 protein: CASSLLSGPGVGYNEQFF; CDR3 DNA: TGTGCCAGCAGTTTATTAAGTGGGCCCGGCGTTGGCTACAATGAGCAGTTCTTC
D gene: TRBD1; J gene: TRBJ2-3; V gene: TRBV5-8; clone size: .; CDR3 length: 16; CDR3 protein: CASSLDTGGLRDTQYF; CDR3 DNA: TGTGCCAGCAGCTTGGACACAGGGGGCCTTCGGGATACGCAGTATTTT
D gene: .; J gene: TRBJ2-7; V gene: TRBV6-5; clone size: .; CDR3 length: 15; CDR3 protein: CASSYFGTNSYEQYF; CDR3 DNA: TGTGCCAGCAGTTACTTTGGGACAAACTCCTACGAGCAGTACTTC
D gene: .; J gene: TRBJ1-2; V gene: TRBV28; clone size: once; CDR3 length: 17; CDR3 protein: CASSLVGKGSHNYGYTF; CDR3 DNA: TGTGCCAGCAGTTTGGTCGGGAAGGGATCACATAACTATGGCTACACCTTC
D gene: .; J gene: TRBJ1-2; V gene: TRBV6-5; clone size: .; CDR3 length: 14; CDR3 protein: CASGRPGKNYGYTF; CDR3 DNA: TGTGCCAGCGGTCGCCCGGGAAAAAACTATGGCTACACCTTC
D gene: .; J gene: TRBJ1-2; V gene: TRBV2; clone size: few; CDR3 length: 12; CDR3 protein: CASEVVNYGYTF; CDR3 DNA: TGTGCCAGCGAGGTCGTTAACTATGGCTACACCTTC
D gene: TRBD1; J gene: TRBJ1-1; V gene: TRBV19; clone size: .; CDR3 length: 14; CDR3 protein: CASRKGQVNTEAFF; CDR3 DNA: TGTGCCAGTAGAAAAGGACAGGTGAACACTGAAGCTTTCTTT
D gene: .; J gene: TRBJ1-1; V gene: TRBV6-1; clone size: .; CDR3 length: 13; CDR3 protein: CASSEVRGHEAFF; CDR3 DNA: TGTGCCAGCAGTGAGGTAAGGGGACATGAAGCTTTCTTT
D gene: .; J gene: TRBJ1-2; V gene: TRBV5-6; clone size: few; CDR3 length: 14; CDR3 protein: CASSSTRAPRFHTF; CDR3 DNA: TGTGCCAGCAGCTCCACGCGGGCCCCCAGGTTCCACACCTTC
D gene: TRBD1; J gene: TRBJ1-2; V gene: TRBV6-1; clone size: .; CDR3 length: 18; CDR3 protein: CASSDGQGVKQKDYGYTF; CDR3 DNA: TGTGCCAGCAGTGATGGACAGGGCGTAAAGCAAAAGGACTATGGCTACACCTTC
D gene: .; J gene: TRBJ2-5; V gene: TRBV29-1; clone size: .; CDR3 length: 14; CDR3 protein: CSVGDGGSKETQYF; CDR3 DNA: TGCAGCGTTGGGGACGGGGGATCCAAAGAGACCCAGTACTTC
D gene: .; J gene: TRBJ1-1; V gene: TRBV29-1; clone size: .; CDR3 length: 11; CDR3 protein: CSVEANTEAFF; CDR3 DNA: TGCAGCGTTGAGGCGAACACTGAAGCTTTCTTT
D gene: .; J gene: TRBJ1-6; V gene: TRBV6-1; clone size: .; CDR3 length: 15; CDR3 protein: CASREVGAYNSPLHF; CDR3 DNA: TGTGCCAGCAGGGAAGTGGGCGCCTATAATTCACCCCTCCACTTT
D gene: TRBD1; J gene: TRBJ1-2; V gene: TRBV5-8; clone size: .; CDR3 length: 16; CDR3 protein: CASSLGTGGRNYGYTF; CDR3 DNA: TGTGCCAGCAGCTTGGGGACAGGGGGTAGAAACTATGGCTACACCTTC